The 27 T cell receptor beta chains presented below share a single source sample, sequenced in a study of cytomegalovirus exposure and HLA in healthy donors. 13 Jbeta primers and 60 Vbeta primers were used for the PCR. Here immunoSEQ multiplex PCR was the method, and the copy in TCRdb shows in-frame clones only, minus some. The sample has 100,000 to 150,000 clones, 65% to 90% seen once; the top ten hold just under 3%. The sample taken for sequencing was PBMCs. Receptors were obtained from a woman aged 18-30 years in good health and CMV-seropositive.

The chain joins TRBV6-5 to TRBJ1-5; perhaps TRBD1 as D (6 bases). Germline-derived CDR1 and CDR2 are MNHEY and SVGAGI. This CDR3 is 13 amino acids long. Trimming removed 8 bases from V and 6 bases from J, with 14 bases in between. The CDR3 bases are TGTGCCAGCGGATCCCCAGGGGTTCAGCCCCAGCATTTT. It codes for CASGSPGVQPQHF.

The chain is built from TRBV7-3 and TRBJ1-4; TRBD1 matches 8 bases. The junction had 13 bases not matched to a gene; V was cut back by 1 base and J by 0 bases. This CDR3 region has 20 residues. CDR1 is SGHTA and CDR2 is FQGTGA in the germline V gene. As DNA, the CDR3 is TGTGCCAGCAGCTTAAAGTCCGCCGGCAGGGGGCACCCAACTAATGAAAAACTGTTTTTT. Translation gives CASSLKSAGRGHPTNEKLFF.

The chain uses TRBV7-9 and TRBJ2-4; possibly TRBD2 for D (5 bases). CDR3 length: 13 residues. Germline CDR1 reads SEHNR; CDR2 reads FQNEAQ (reference sequence). The germline V and J ends were trimmed by 1 base and 6 bases, with 7 bases remaining between them. The CDR3 DNA is TGTGCCAGCAGCTTAGGGGCGGGAAACATTCAGTACTTC. Protein sequence: CASSLGAGNIQYF.

The chain has TRBV19 and TRBJ2-7; TRBD1 is a possible D gene (6 bases). Germline V gene lookup returns CDR1 LNHDA and CDR2 SQIVND (reference sequence). CDR3 length equals 17 residues. Trimming shortened V by 5 bases and J by 2 bases, and 22 bases separated the two germline ends. The CDR3 nucleotides read TGTGCCAGTAGTGCCTCAGACAGGCCGGAGGAAGCCTACGAGCAGTACTTC. Amino acid sequence: CASSASDRPEEAYEQYF.

The chain combines TRBV18 with TRBJ2-7; 9 bases agree with TRBD2. Germline CDR1 is KGHSH and CDR2 is LQKENI. Trimming at V came to 1 base and at J to 4 bases, leaving 2 bases not matched to a gene. This CDR3 is built from 14 residues. CDR3 sequence reads: CASSPLAGEYEQYF. As DNA, the CDR3 is TGTGCCAGCTCACCACTAGCGGGGGAATACGAGCAGTACTTC.

The V gene is TRBV18, the J gene TRBJ2-3; D unresolved. The ends were cut back, 3 bases at V and 3 bases at J, with 13 bases in the middle. This CDR3 is built from 15 residues. The V gene's germline CDR1 is KGHSH and CDR2 LQKENI. CDR3 bases: TGTGCCAGCTCACCCCCCGAGTCGCGTACAGATACGCAGTATTTT. Protein: CASSPPESRTDTQYF.

The chain has TRBV7-3 and TRBJ1-1, with D uncertain. The germline V gene has CDR1 SGHTA and CDR2 FQGTGA. The CDR3 is 13 amino acids. The ends were cut back, 0 bases at V and 1 base at J, with 3 bases in the middle. In nucleotides, the CDR3 is TGTGCCAGCAGCTTAACCCGGAACACTGAAGCTTTCTTT. It is translated as CASSLTRNTEAFF.

The chain links TRBV25-1 to TRBJ2-7; D is ambiguous. The V and J ends lost 5 bases and 4 bases respectively, with 9 bases between them. The CDR3 is 12 amino acids. CDR1 is MGHDK, CDR2 SYGVNS, per germline. CDR3 loop: CASSNQSYEQYF. CDR3 in DNA: TGTGCCAGCAGTAACCAGTCATACGAGCAGTACTTC.

The J gene is TRBJ2-4, the V gene TRBV9, with 8 bases identical to TRBD2. Germline assignment: CDR1 SGDLS and CDR2 YYNGEE. The V gene end was trimmed by 2 bases and the J gene end by 3 bases; junction bases not matched to a gene: 1. This CDR3 region has 14 residues. CDR3 region: CASSVRGDKNIQYF. The CDR3 DNA reads as TGTGCCAGCAGCGTGCGGGGGGACAAAAACATTCAGTACTTC.

V and J are TRBV15 and TRBJ2-2; 10 bases match TRBD2. This CDR3 spans 15 amino acids. Germline V gene lookup returns CDR1 LNHNV and CDR2 YYDKDF (reference sequence). V was clipped by 5 bases and J by 7 bases; unmatched bases: 7. The CDR3 loop is CATSGSGGAGGELFF. CDR3 coding DNA: TGTGCCACCAGCGGGAGCGGGGGGGCCGGCGGGGAGCTGTTTTTT.

The CDR3 spells CASSETNGDWDEQFF. In DNA form, the CDR3 reads TGTGCCAGCAGCGAAACTAACGGGGACTGGGATGAGCAGTTCTTC. The chain links TRBV7-6 to TRBJ2-1, with D perhaps matching TRBD2 (6 bases). The V gene's germline CDR1 is SGHVS and CDR2 FNYEAQ. V was trimmed by 5 bases and J by 8 bases, leaving 19 bases between them. The CDR3 covers 15 residues.

The V gene is TRBV6-1, the J gene TRBJ2-5; possibly TRBD1 for D (5 bases). There are 13 residues in the CDR3. CDR1 is MNHNS, CDR2 SASEGT, per germline. Trimming took 5 bases from V and 5 from J, leaving 12 bases between them. CDR3 amino acids: CASSNRPGETQYF. The CDR3 bases are TGTGCCAGCAGTAACCGACCAGGGGAGACCCAGTACTTC.

The chain has TRBV5-1 and TRBJ2-2; tentatively, D is TRBD1 (6 bases). The V gene lost 6 bases and the J gene lost 0 bases, with 12 bases spanning the gap. CDR1 and CDR2 (germline): SGHRS, YFSETQ. CDR3 size: 15 residues. The CDR3 DNA follows: TGCGCCAGCACCCAGGGGACAACGAACACCGGGGAGCTGTTTTTT. Protein product: CASTQGTTNTGELFF.

The CDR3 here is CASSRTGVGNTIYF. The CDR3 nucleotides are TGTGCCAGCAGCCGGACAGGGGTAGGAAACACCATATATTTT. V gene TRBV5-4 combines with J gene TRBJ1-3, with TRBD1 matching over 9 bases. This CDR3 contains 14 residues. Germline V gene lookup returns CDR1 SGHNT and CDR2 YYREEE (reference sequence). J gave up 4 bases and V 4 bases, and 3 bases lay outside the gene matches.

This chain links TRBV10-1 with TRBJ1-4, with 8 bases aligning to TRBD1. J lost 7 bases, V lost 6 bases, and 10 bases had no gene match. From germline, CDR1 is WNHNN and CDR2 SYGVQD (reference sequence). The CDR3 covers 15 residues. The CDR3 DNA follows: TGCGCCAGCAGACCCGGGACAGGTGATAGTGAAAAACTGTTTTTT. Residues: CASRPGTGDSEKLFF.

The rearrangement uses TRBV6-5 and TRBJ1-6; D possibly corresponds to TRBD1 (6 bases). Germline V CDR1 and CDR2: MNHEY, SVGAGI. V lost 6 bases and J lost 9, with 15 bases in between. This CDR3 comprises 14 residues. In nucleotides, the CDR3 is TGTGCCAGCAGGGGGGGGAGGGGGGGTTCACCCCTCCACTTT. It codes for CASRGGRGGSPLHF.

The rearrangement joins TRBV25-1 to TRBJ2-1; 9 positions agree with TRBD2. With 8 bases clipped from V and 5 bases from J, the junction kept 4 bases outside the gene matches. Per the germline V gene, CDR1 is MGHDK and CDR2 is SYGVNS. The CDR3 is made up of 13 amino acids. CDR3 nucleotide sequence: TGTGCCAGCTTGCGGGGGGGCCACAATGAGCAGTTCTTC. It specifies CASLRGGHNEQFF.

The rearrangement joins TRBV11-1 to TRBJ1-6; TRBD1 matches 7 bases. CDR3 length equals 13 residues. Germline assignment: CDR1 SGHAT and CDR2 FQDESV (reference sequence). V lost 4 bases and J lost 7; bases outside the gene matches: 1. The CDR3, as DNA: TGTGCCAGCAGCTGGGACAGAAATTCACCCCTCCACTTT. Translation: CASSWDRNSPLHF.

The chain is built from TRBV5-1 and TRBJ2-3; a weak D match, TRBD1 (6 bases). The length of the CDR3 is 14 residues. Between the trimmed V and J ends, which lost 4 bases and 2 bases, there was a span of 11 bases. Germline CDR1 reads SGHRS; CDR2 reads YFSETQ. The CDR3, as DNA: TGCGCCAGCAGCGAACGGGACACCACAGATACGCAGTATTTT. Protein product: CASSERDTTDTQYF. Combining the CDR3 with reference TRBV5-1 and TRBJ2-3 gives the whole variable domain KAGVTQTPRYLIKTRGQQVTLSCSPISGHRSVSWYQQTPGQGLQFLFEYFSETQRNKGNFPGRFSGRQFSNSRSEMNVSTLELGDSALYLCASSERDTTDTQYFGPGTRLTVL.

The J gene is TRBJ2-3, the V gene TRBV19, with a tentative D call TRBD1 (5 bases). The CDR3 covers 14 residues. CDR1 and CDR2 (germline): LNHDA, SQIVND (reference sequence). The V and J ends lost 3 bases and 4 bases respectively, with 11 bases between them. As DNA, the CDR3 is TGTGCCAGTAGTATGGGGCAGAGGTCAGATACGCAGTATTTT. Its protein is CASSMGQRSDTQYF.

DNA for the CDR3: TGTGCCAGCAGCGGGGGTGTGACGGCGGGACTGCCCCCGTATTTT. Translating it yields CASSGGVTAGLPPYF. This rearrangement joins TRBV5-4 to TRBJ2-3; D may be TRBD2 (6 bases). This CDR3 is built from 15 residues. V shed 4 bases and J shed 14 bases, with 26 bases lying between them. Germline CDR1 SGHNT, CDR2 YYREEE (reference sequence).

This clone was recorded only once. V usage is TRBV29-1 and J usage is TRBJ2-5, with D maybe TRBD1 (5 bases). CDR1 is SQVTM, CDR2 ANQGSEA, per germline. The CDR3 runs 13 residues. V shed 5 bases and J shed 5 bases, with 15 bases lying between them. CDR3 amino acids: CSVSTASLETQYF. The CDR3 DNA reads TGCAGCGTTTCGACAGCTTCCCTTGAGACCCAGTACTTC.

The chain recombines TRBV6-1 with TRBJ1-5; D is ambiguous. The V end was cut by 6 bases, the J end by 3 bases, with 12 bases between. The CDR3 is made up of 14 amino acids. Germline V gene data show CDR1 as MNHNS and CDR2 as SASEGT. The CDR3 spells CASSPGRSNQPQHF. Written as DNA, the CDR3 is TGTGCCAGCAGCCCGGGGAGGTCCAATCAGCCCCAGCATTTT.

The chain is built from TRBV20-1 and TRBJ1-2; TRBD1 is a possible D gene (5 bases). Between the trimmed V and J ends, which lost 6 bases and 4 bases, there was a span of 9 bases. Looked up from germline, CDR1 is DFQATT and CDR2 is SNEGSKA (reference sequence). CDR3 length: 11 amino acids. The CDR3 DNA reads TGCAGTGCCCAAGACAGCTATGGCTACACCTTC. Residues: CSAQDSYGYTF.

The CDR3 nucleotides read TGTGCCAGCAGCTTCGGGACAGACACTGAAGCTTTCTTT. Amino acids: CASSFGTDTEAFF. The chain employs TRBV11-2 and TRBJ1-1, with 7 bases matching TRBD1. V was clipped by 3 bases and J by 3 bases; unmatched bases: 1. CDR1 and CDR2 (germline): SGHAT, FQNNGV. The CDR3 is 13 residues long. The complete variable domain, with remaining parts taken from reference TRBV11-2 and TRBJ1-1, reads EAGVAQSPRYKIIEKRQSVAFWCNPISGHATLYWYQQILGQGPKLLIQFQNNGVVDDSQLPKDRFSAERLKGVDSTLKIQPAKLEDSAVYLCASSFGTDTEAFFGQGTRLTVV.

This CDR3 is CASTGGSQETQYF. The CDR3, as DNA: TGTGCCTCGACAGGGGGAAGCCAAGAGACCCAGTACTTC. The rearrangement links TRBV30 to TRBJ2-5; TRBD1 matches at 9 bases. The germline V gene has CDR1 GTSNPN and CDR2 SVGIG (reference sequence). This CDR3 has 13 residues. The V and J ends lost 7 bases and 1 base, in that order; junction bases with no gene match: 4.

In the case of this clone: Germline and junction disagree at one end, which may indicate a read error. The chain couples TRBV2 to TRBJ1-1, with 7 bases fitting TRBD1. The germline CDR1 and CDR2 sequences are SNHLY and FYNNEI. The CDR3 consists of 13 residues. CDR3 coding DNA: TGTGCCAGCAGTGACTTGCAGGGGGGAAGGGAGCTATTT. Translation gives CASSDLQGGRELF.